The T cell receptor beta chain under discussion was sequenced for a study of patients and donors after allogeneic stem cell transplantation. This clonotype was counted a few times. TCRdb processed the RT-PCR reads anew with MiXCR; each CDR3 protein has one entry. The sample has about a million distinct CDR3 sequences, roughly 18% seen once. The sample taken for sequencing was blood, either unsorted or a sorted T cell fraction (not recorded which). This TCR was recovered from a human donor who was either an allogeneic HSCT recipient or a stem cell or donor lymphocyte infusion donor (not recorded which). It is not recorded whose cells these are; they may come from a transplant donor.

In DNA form, the CDR3 reads TGTGCCAGCAGTGGACTAGCGGGGGGGCAGGGGAATGAGCAGTTCTTC. It specifies CASSGLAGGQGNEQFF. The rearrangement joins TRBV6-1 to TRBJ2-1; 14 bases agree with TRBD2. This CDR3 region has 16 residues. The trim removed 4 bases at V and 7 bases at J, leaving 6 bases unmatched. The germline V gene has CDR1 MNHNS and CDR2 SASEGT.